This T cell receptor (beta chain) comes out of a study of neurological immune-mediated disorders. General study findings and limits: Clinical and MRI features did not associate with the cluster found in multiple sclerosis patients. It was HTLV-1-associated myelopathy that showed the most TCR clonal expansion, while multiple sclerosis showed the least, falling below healthy controls.

The length of the CDR3 is 12 residues. CDR1 and CDR2 (germline): MNHNY, SVGAGI (reference sequence). V was shortened by 5 bases and J by 2 bases, with 6 bases between the two germline ends. As for this clonotype: Its cognate antigen is unknown.

The cDNA was synthesized by 5'RACE incorporating 10-nucleotide random UMIs. Per sequencing run, 15-18 subjects together gave over 170 million TCR-beta sequences. A single record per CDR3 protein comes from TCRdb applying MiXCR to the 5' RACE reads. Of tens of thousands of distinct CDR3 sequences listed, roughly 4.5% are singletons. This TCR came from a woman in her sixties or seventies with multiple sclerosis. The sample comprised PBMCs. The chain uses TRBV6-6 and TRBJ2-5, with D uncertain. The CDR3 DNA reads TGTGCCAGCAGTCAGAATCAAGAGACCCAGTACTTC. Translating gives CASSQNQETQYF.